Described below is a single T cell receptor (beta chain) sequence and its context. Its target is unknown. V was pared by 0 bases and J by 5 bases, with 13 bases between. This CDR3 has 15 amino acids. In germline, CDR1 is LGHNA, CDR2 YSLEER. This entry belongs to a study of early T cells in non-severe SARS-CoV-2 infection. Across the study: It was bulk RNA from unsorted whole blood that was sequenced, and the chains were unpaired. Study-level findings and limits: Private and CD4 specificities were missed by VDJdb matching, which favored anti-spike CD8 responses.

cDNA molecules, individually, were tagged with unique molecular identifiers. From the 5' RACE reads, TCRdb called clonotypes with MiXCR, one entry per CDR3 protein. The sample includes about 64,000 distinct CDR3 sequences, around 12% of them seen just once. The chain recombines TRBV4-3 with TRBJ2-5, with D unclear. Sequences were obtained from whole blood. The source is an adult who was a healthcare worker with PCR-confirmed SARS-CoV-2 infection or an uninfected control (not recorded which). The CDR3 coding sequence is TGCGCCAGCAGCCAAGAAACGGATAGTATGGAGACCCAGTACTTC. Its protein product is CASSQETDSMETQYF.